A selection of T cell receptor beta chains follows, all from one sample in a study of cytomegalovirus exposure and HLA in healthy donors. TCRdb's copy holds only in-frame clones and misses some; the assay was immunoSEQ multiplex PCR. Of more than 100,000 clones in the sample, approximately 90% were seen once. Sample: PBMCs. Receptors were obtained from a woman aged 18-29 years in good health and CMV-seropositive. CDR3s include the opening cysteine and the closing phenylalanine or tryptophan. A D gene is named only where the DNA matches it firmly. Rows may omit the clone size; those that give it use once, few, many or a size class.

V gene	clone size	D gene	J gene	CDR3 protein	CDR3 DNA
TRBV6-5	.	.	TRBJ1-1	CASSYSGGGLNTEAFF	TGTGCCAGCAGTTACTCAGGGGGGGGGCTGAACACTGAAGCTTTCTTT
TRBV4-3	.	TRBD2	TRBJ2-1	CASSQDFRLAGGDEQFF	TGCGCCAGCAGCCAAGATTTTCGACTAGCGGGAGGCGATGAGCAGTTCTTC
TRBV27	.	TRBD2	TRBJ2-3	CASSLLGLATDTQYF	TGTGCCAGCAGTTTACTGGGACTAGCCACAGATACGCAGTATTTT
TRBV14	.	.	TRBJ2-7	CASSPRVGSEQYF	TGTGCCAGCAGCCCTCGGGTTGGTAGCGAGCAGTACTTC
TRBV11-3	.	TRBD1	TRBJ2-7	CASSRDSPYEQYF	TGTGCCAGCAGCCGGGACAGCCCCTACGAGCAGTACTTC
TRBV13	.	TRBD2	TRBJ2-7	CASSQTASGGIDEQYF	TGTGCCAGCAGCCAAACCGCTAGCGGGGGGATCGACGAGCAGTACTTC
TRBV7-2	.	TRBD2	TRBJ2-3	CASRSLAETQYF	TGTGCCAGCAGATCACTAGCGGAGACGCAGTATTTT
TRBV2	once	TRBD1	TRBJ1-1	CASRRQGPHTEAFF	TGTGCCAGCAGAAGACAGGGTCCCCACACTGAAGCTTTCTTT
TRBV5-1	.	TRBD1	TRBJ1-1	CASSQQGVDTEAFF	TGCGCCAGCAGCCAACAGGGGGTGGACACTGAAGCTTTCTTT
TRBV27	.	.	TRBJ1-1	CASSSLRQVVNTEAFF	TGTGCCAGCAGTTCCCTCCGACAGGTTGTTAACACTGAAGCTTTCTTT
TRBV2	.	TRBD2	TRBJ2-3	CASNRLAGSSTDTQYF	TGTGCCAGCAACCGACTAGCGGGGTCTAGCACAGATACGCAGTATTTT
TRBV10-1	few	TRBD1	TRBJ1-2	CASSSDRDYGYTF	TGCGCCAGCAGTTCGGACAGGGACTATGGCTACACCTTC
TRBV27	once	TRBD2	TRBJ2-1	CASSPRTSGSSYNEQFF	TGTGCCAGCAGTCCCCGGACTAGCGGGAGTTCGTACAATGAGCAGTTCTTC
TRBV20-1	.	.	TRBJ2-5	CSASQGREQYF	TGCAGTGCTAGCCAGGGGAGGGAGCAGTACTTC
TRBV4-1	.	.	TRBJ2-2	CASSLEGTNTGELFF	TGCGCCAGCAGTTTGGAGGGAACGAACACCGGGGAGCTGTTTTTT
TRBV1	.	.	TRBJ2-1	CTSSPLGGNEQFF	TGCACCAGCAGCCCTCTCGGCGGCAATGAGCAGTTCTTC
TRBV30	.	.	TRBJ1-1	CAWRALGQAGGTEAFF	TGTGCCTGGAGGGCCCTTGGGCAGGCCGGGGGCACTGAAGCTTTCTTT
TRBV19	few	TRBD1	TRBJ1-1	CASIRTGGSEAFF	TGTGCCAGTATCCGGACAGGGGGTAGTGAAGCTTTCTTT
TRBV27	.	.	TRBJ1-1	CASSFTVKLANTEAFF	TGTGCCAGCAGTTTTACAGTGAAGCTTGCGAACACTGAAGCTTTCTTT
TRBV5-6	.	TRBD2	TRBJ2-3	CASSLGGPGGTDTQYF	TGTGCCAGCAGCTTGGGAGGTCCGGGGGGGACAGATACGCAGTATTTT
TRBV7-2	once	TRBD1	TRBJ1-3	CASSLTGPSGNTIYF	TGTGCCAGCAGCTTGACAGGGCCCTCTGGAAACACCATATATTTT
TRBV29-1	.	.	TRBJ1-1	CSVEARVSTEAFF	TGCAGCGTTGAAGCGAGAGTTAGTACTGAAGCTTTCTTT
TRBV28	.	TRBD1	TRBJ2-7	CASSSRRDSLYEQYF	TGTGCCAGCAGTAGCCGACGGGACAGTCTCTACGAGCAGTACTTC
TRBV18	once	.	TRBJ1-1	CASSRGGGTPPEAFF	TGTGCCAGCTCACGCGGGGGGGGGACCCCCCCTGAAGCTTTCTTT
TRBV11-2	.	.	TRBJ1-1	CASSLGWPRGDTEAFF	TGTGCCAGCAGCTTAGGCTGGCCTCGGGGTGACACTGAAGCTTTCTTT
TRBV18	.	.	TRBJ1-1	CASSPREGDEAFF	TGTGCCAGCTCACCCCGGGAAGGAGATGAAGCTTTCTTT
TRBV6-6	.	TRBD2	TRBJ2-7	CASTSRLAGTYEQYF	TGTGCCAGCACCTCTAGACTAGCGGGGACCTACGAGCAGTACTTC
TRBV7-9	.	TRBD1	TRBJ1-4	CASSFEGATEKLFF	TGTGCCAGCAGCTTCGAGGGGGCTACTGAAAAACTGTTTTTT
TRBV29-1	.	.	TRBJ1-2	CSVEVDSNYGYTF	TGCAGCGTTGAAGTCGACAGTAACTATGGCTACACCTTC
TRBV2	.	.	TRBJ1-1	CASSGEGRTEAFF	TGTGCCAGCAGTGGTGAGGGGAGGACTGAAGCTTTCTTT
TRBV7-9	few	.	TRBJ1-6	CASSLGGVSYNSPLHF	TGTGCCAGCAGCTTGGGAGGAGTTTCCTATAATTCACCCCTCCACTTT
TRBV2	once	TRBD1	TRBJ1-1	CASSDAGTGALEAFF	TGTGCCAGCAGTGACGCCGGGACAGGGGCCCTTGAAGCTTTCTTT
TRBV19	.	.	TRBJ2-1	CASTPPGGYYNEQFF	TGTGCCAGTACCCCCCCGGGCGGGTACTACAATGAGCAGTTCTTC
TRBV5-4	few	.	TRBJ1-3	CASSRRGLENTIYF	TGTGCCAGCAGCCGGAGGGGTTTGGAAAACACCATATATTTT
TRBV2	.	.	TRBJ1-2	CASSDRGYGYTF	TGTGCCAGCAGCGACCGGGGGTATGGCTACACCTTC
TRBV5-6	few	TRBD2	TRBJ2-4	CASSSTSGSGYIQYF	TGTGCCAGCAGCTCGACTAGCGGGAGTGGGTACATTCAGTACTTC
TRBV4-2	.	.	TRBJ2-2	CASGRSLEEETGELFF	TGTGCCAGCGGCCGGTCTTTGGAGGAGGAGACCGGGGAGCTGTTTTTT
TRBV4-3	once	TRBD1	TRBJ1-4	CASSQELGQGNEKLFF	TGCGCCAGCAGCCAAGAATTGGGACAGGGTAATGAAAAACTGTTTTTT
TRBV2	.	.	TRBJ2-1	CASGAKSYNEQFF	TGTGCCAGCGGGGCTAAATCCTACAATGAGCAGTTCTTC
TRBV2	few	.	TRBJ2-7	CASSALSSYEQYF	TGTGCCAGCAGTGCACTGAGCTCCTACGAGCAGTACTTC
TRBV7-2	.	.	TRBJ2-3	CASRVMGGPSTDTQYF	TGTGCCAGCAGGGTAATGGGAGGACCTAGCACAGATACGCAGTATTTT
TRBV30	few	.	TRBJ1-2	CAWSQGNYGYTF	TGTGCCTGGTCCCAGGGCAACTATGGCTACACCTTC
TRBV19	.	TRBD2	TRBJ2-1	CASKSAGGYYNEQFF	TGTGCCAGTAAGTCAGCGGGAGGGTACTACAATGAGCAGTTCTTC
TRBV5-5	.	.	TRBJ1-1	CASSLVAEAFF	TGTGCCAGCAGCTTGGTCGCTGAAGCTTTCTTT
TRBV5-1	.	.	TRBJ1-1	CASSLVGWNTEAFF	TGCGCCAGCAGCTTGGTCGGTTGGAACACTGAAGCTTTCTTT
TRBV27	.	.	TRBJ1-1	CASSLARYTEAFF	TGTGCCAGCAGTTTAGCGAGGTACACTGAAGCTTTCTTT
TRBV5-6	.	.	TRBJ1-2	CASSTDSSLSNYGYTF	TGTGCCAGCAGCACGGACAGTTCTCTATCTAACTATGGCTACACCTTC
TRBV6-1	.	.	TRBJ1-2	CASYRTGITNYGYTF	TGTGCCAGCTATCGAACAGGGATTACTAACTATGGCTACACCTTC
TRBV6-5	.	.	TRBJ1-1	CASSSRTEAFF	TGTGCCAGCAGCTCTCGCACTGAAGCTTTCTTT